One sample yielded the 3 T cell receptor beta chains listed below, sequenced in a study of PD-L1 blockade in urothelial cancer. TCRdb keeps only in-frame clones here, not all; method: immunoSEQ multiplex PCR. The sample shows tens of thousands of clones, 90% of them seen only once. The time point was: pretreatment peripheral blood. Material: PBMCs, obtained around atezolizumab (anti-PD-L1) treatment. The receptors stem from a man aged 55-75 years with urothelial cancer.

The gene calls are TRBV7-2 and TRBJ2-3, with 10 bases identical to TRBD2. Per germline, CDR1 SGHTA and CDR2 FQGNSA. V shed 5 bases, J shed 5 bases, and the junction held 10 bases outside the gene matches. There are 16 residues in the CDR3. The CDR3 here is CASSDSGRAWGDTQYF. The CDR3 nucleotides read TGTGCCAGCAGCGACAGCGGGAGGGCCTGGGGAGATACGCAGTATTTT.

CDR3 in amino acids: CASSLDWTGGYEQYF. The CDR3 DNA is TGCGCCAGCAGCTTGGACTGGACAGGGGGCTACGAGCAGTACTTC. J is TRBJ2-7 and V is TRBV5-1; 10 bases fit TRBD1. The CDR3 extends over 15 amino acids. The germline gives CDR1 SGHRS, CDR2 YFSETQ. The ends lost 0 bases at V and 3 bases at J; junction bases unmatched: 3.

The chain employs TRBV14 and TRBJ1-2; 7 positions agree with TRBD1. The J segment lost 7 bases and the V segment lost 0 bases, leaving 2 bases of the junction unmatched. The CDR3 spans 13 residues. Germline loops: CDR1 SGHDN, CDR2 FVKESK. The CDR3 sequence is CASSQDHRGGYTF. CDR3 nucleotide sequence: TGTGCCAGCAGCCAAGATCACAGGGGTGGCTACACCTTC. The full variable domain, rest sourced from reference TRBV14 and TRBJ1-2, is EAGVTQFPSHSVIEKGQTVTLRCDPISGHDNLYWYRRVMGKEIKFLLHFVKESKQDESGMPNNRFLAERTGGTYSTLKVQPAELEDSGVYFCASSQDHRGGYTFGSGTRLTVV.